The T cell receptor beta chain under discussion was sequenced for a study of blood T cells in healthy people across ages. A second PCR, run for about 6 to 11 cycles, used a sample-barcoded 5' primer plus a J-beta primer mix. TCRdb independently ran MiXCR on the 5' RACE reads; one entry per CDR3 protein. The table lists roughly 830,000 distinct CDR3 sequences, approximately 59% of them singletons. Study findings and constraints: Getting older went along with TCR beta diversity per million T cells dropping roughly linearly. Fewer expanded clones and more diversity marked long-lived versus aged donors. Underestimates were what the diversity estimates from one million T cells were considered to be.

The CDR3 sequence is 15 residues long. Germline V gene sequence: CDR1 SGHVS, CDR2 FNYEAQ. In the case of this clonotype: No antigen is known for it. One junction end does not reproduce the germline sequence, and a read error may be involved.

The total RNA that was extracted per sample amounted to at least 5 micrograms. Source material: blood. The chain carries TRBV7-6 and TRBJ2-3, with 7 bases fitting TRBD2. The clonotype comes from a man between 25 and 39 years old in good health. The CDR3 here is CASSLGSTSRDTQYF. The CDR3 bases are TGTGCCAGCAGCTTAGGGTCGACTAGCAGAGATACGCAGTATTTT.